The source of this T cell receptor beta chain is a study of blood T cell repertoires in COVID-19. Study-wide context: Sites in the United States, Italy and Spain provided acute and convalescent COVID-19 samples. T cells, B-cell-depleted T cells, or PBMCs supplied cDNA or gDNA.

In the study's own analysis: Using reference gene primer amplification, nucleated cell counts were estimated. TCRdb's copy holds only in-frame clones and misses some; the assay was immunoSEQ multiplex PCR. For V, J and clone size, that table is used; D and trimming come from the DNA. This table has 200,000 to 250,000 clones, roughly 88% appearing once. Sequencing was carried out using peripheral blood. This clonotype originated in a woman aged 40 to 49 who had recovered from COVID-19.

The CDR3 nucleotides read TGTGCCAGCAGTTACTCGCCACAGCACCCTGACACCGGGGAGCTGTTTTTT. Translation gives CASSYSPQHPDTGELFF. This chain links TRBV6-2 or TRBV6-3 with TRBJ2-2; D call uncertain. Germline lookup yields CDR1 MNHEY and CDR2 SVGEGT. The CDR3 consists of 17 residues. V lost 0 bases and J 3 bases, leaving 14 bases between the germline ends.